Listed below are T cell receptor beta chains from one sample, sequenced in a study of T cell responses to AZD1222 COVID-19 vaccine. Generated by immunoSEQ multiplex PCR, the TCRdb table keeps only in-frame clones and is missing some. The sample has 150,000 to 200,000 clones; just over 90% are singletons. The sample was peripheral blood, taken on day 0 of AZD1222 vaccination. These receptors were obtained from an adult in good health. Both conserved end residues are trimmed from each CDR3.

>TRBJ1-2|TRBV3-1/TRBV3-2|16
ASSQERKGRGDNYGYT
>TRBJ1-2|TRBV19|10
ASSSQNYGYT
>TRBJ1-2|TRBV7-6|12
ASSSGQAHYGYT
>TRBJ2-7|TRBV5-6|16
ASSARRGRGPRSYEQY
>TRBJ1-2|TRBV28|11
ASSPRMIYGYT
>TRBJ2-5|TRBV18|13
ASSPPGTVEETQY
>TRBJ2-7|TRBV12-3/TRBV12-4|11
ASSFAGADEQY
>TRBJ1-6|TRBV6-5|13
AIVPGQGLGSPLH
>TRBJ2-2|TRBV9|15
ASSVGGAIGGTGELF
>TRBJ2-3|TRBV5-1|13
ASSLVAGVGDTQY
>TRBJ1-1|TRBV27|10
ASGQGIVEAF
>TRBJ2-2|TRBV19|13
ASRPWDRAYGELF
>TRBJ2-2|TRBV19|10
ASKRWGGELF
>TRBJ1-6|TRBV3-1/TRBV3-2|12
ASSQRGGNSPLH
>TRBJ2-3|TRBV7-2|13
ASSLGASRYDTQY
>TRBJ2-1|TRBV12-3/TRBV12-4|9
ASNQYNEQF
>TRBJ1-1|TRBV11-1|13
ASSTRTGLNTEAF
>TRBJ2-7|TRBV6-5|12
ASSYGASGYEQY
>TRBJ1-1|TRBV28|10
ASSLYYTEAF
>TRBJ1-2|TRBV18|13
ASSPSGARNYGYT
>TRBJ1-6|TRBV28|18
ASSHGEGQGRAVSRPPLH
>TRBJ1-1|TRBV29-1|14
SVEDPAGHLTTEAF
>TRBJ1-4|TRBV12-5|13
ASGSGGSTNEKLF
>TRBJ1-1|TRBV5-1|13
ASSLVGTGNTEAF
>TRBJ2-5|TRBV9|11
ASSVAVEETQY
>TRBJ1-2|TRBV29-1|12
SVGPQAQDYGYT
>TRBJ2-7|TRBV6-1|14
ASSEPHRGIIYEQY
>TRBJ2-7|TRBV19|13
ASSPSGTVSYEQY
>TRBJ2-7|TRBV6-5|11
ASKAGTVSEQY
>TRBJ1-1|TRBV30|10
AWSPLKGGAF
>TRBJ2-7|TRBV3-1/TRBV3-2|15
ASSQESLGGSSYEQY
>TRBJ1-5|TRBV11-2|13
ASSPLGQGNQPQH
>TRBJ2-6|TRBV6-5|13
ASSRGSSGANVLT
>TRBJ1-1|TRBV14|11
ASGRATPTRAF
>TRBJ2-1|TRBV19|13
ASSRGLAGVVEQF
>TRBJ2-1|TRBV6-6|12
ASSRVGTYNEQF
>TRBJ2-5|TRBV18|13
ASSPTSGDGETQY
>TRBJ2-2|TRBV30|9
AWNFVGELF
>TRBJ2-2|TRBV5-6|12
ASSFQGSTGELF
>TRBJ1-3|TRBV4-1|15
ASSQGPWTGAGNTIY
>TRBJ2-7|TRBV19|13
ASSTSGSNLYEQY
>TRBJ1-5|TRBV5-1|11
ASSLRVDQPQH
>TRBJ1-2|TRBV19|15
ASTLTLTGGLRDGYT
>TRBJ1-3|TRBV18|16
ASSPQPGQGVSGNTIY
>TRBJ1-1|TRBV27|13
ASRLAGAMNTEAF
>TRBJ2-7|TRBV6-5|11
ASIHPTNYEQY
>TRBJ2-7|TRBV5-6|9
ASSLNGEQY
>TRBJ2-7|TRBV7-2|12
ASSLAARTYEQY
>TRBJ1-1|TRBV7-9|13
ASSFLQGALTEAF
>TRBJ2-3|TRBV5-1|11
ASSFGGADTQY
>TRBJ2-1|TRBV19|8
ASSEGGQF
>TRBJ1-2|TRBV4-1|14
ASSQAAFNPRGGYT
>TRBJ1-6|TRBV6-5|13
ASSYIRQGNSPLH
>TRBJ2-5|TRBV7-9|12
ASISQGVLETQY
>TRBJ1-6|TRBV25-1|16
ASSDRWDSSSYNSPLH